The clone carrying this T cell receptor beta chain was observed a handful of times. The antigen remains unidentified. Isolating CD4+ T cells followed approximately 11 days of culture. Sometime from March through December 2020, the person acquired a SARS-CoV-2 infection that PCR confirmed. Two doses of BNT162b2 or mRNA-1273 vaccine were administered to participants. Half-medium changes using IL-2 medium occurred on days 3 and 7. This specimen comes from a study of vaccination effects on CD4 cells after COVID-19. In the study overall: Samples were taken post-vaccine, and their median timing was 72 days after the second dose.

Measured with immunoSEQ multiplex PCR; TCRdb has only the in-frame clones, and not every one. This table holds about 46,000 clones, 65% to 80% found once. This CDR3 contains 16 residues. V was trimmed by 3 bases and J by 4 bases, leaving 18 bases between them. Germline values: CDR1 SEHNR, CDR2 FQNEAQ (reference sequence). Overall study findings and caveats: Clones arising from infection and from vaccination showed marked clonal contraction late after vaccination.

This clonotype originated in a human donor who had a prior SARS-CoV-2 infection. The chain is built from TRBV7-9 and TRBJ1-2; tentative D call: TRBD1 (6 bases). Sample: CD4+ T cells from PBMCs cultured without peptide, taken after COVID-19 vaccination. The CDR3 DNA follows: TGTGCCAGCAGCTTGTCCCGGACAGCGACAAGCTATGGCTACACCTTC. This sequence encodes CASSLSRTATSYGYTF.